The TCR beta chain under discussion was sequenced for a study of T cells in narcolepsy. Study-wide points: Blood of same and different patients, but not healthy controls, reportedly held recurring autoreactive clonotypes.

Sequencing was performed with immunoSEQ multiplex PCR; in TCRdb, only in-frame clones are kept and a portion is missing. This sample has approximately 26,000 clones, with around 84% found just once. With respect to this clone: Its antigen remains unknown.

V lost 4 bases and J lost 4; bases outside the gene matches: 7. The CDR3 sequence is 14 residues long. CDR1 and CDR2 (germline): GTSNPN, SVGIG (reference sequence). This TCR was recovered from a human donor in good health. The chain couples TRBV30 to TRBJ2-3; TRBD2 agrees at 8 bases. Sequenced sample: memory (CD45RA-) CD4+ T cells from blood. The CDR3: CAWIQRERSDTQYF. The CDR3 bases are TGTGCCTGGATCCAGCGGGAGCGGTCAGATACGCAGTATTTT.